Following are 8 T cell receptor beta chains from one sample sequenced in a study of blood T cell repertoires in COVID-19. Profiling relied on immunoSEQ multiplex PCR, and the TCRdb table lists in-frame clones only, not all of them. The sample lists over 150,000 clones, roughly four fifths occurring once. The sequencing input was PBMCs or T cells enriched from blood (not recorded which). The receptors derive from a man aged 35-49 years who had recovered from COVID-19.

V usage is TRBV11-2 and J usage is TRBJ2-1; 11 bases line up with TRBD2. The V and J ends lost 5 bases and 0 bases, in that order; junction bases with no gene match: 12. Germline CDR1 is SGHAT and CDR2 is FQNNGV. The CDR3 sequence is 19 residues long. CDR3 nucleotides: TGTGCCAGCAGCCCCCCCTCGGGACTAGCGGACATCTCCTACAATGAGCAGTTCTTC. Translated, it gives CASSPPSGLADISYNEQFF.

The chain couples TRBV7-3 to TRBJ2-7; 11 bases map to TRBD2. V lost 0 bases to trimming and J lost 4 bases; unmatched junction nucleotides: 8. The CDR3 runs to 17 residues. Germline V gene lookup returns CDR1 SGHTA and CDR2 FQGTGA. CDR3 protein: CASSLTASGRWNYEQYV. The CDR3 nucleotides read TGTGCCAGCAGCTTAACCGCTAGCGGGAGGTGGAATTACGAGCAGTACGTC.

This rearrangement joins TRBV5-1 to TRBJ1-2; the D is unclear. Germline V CDR1 and CDR2: SGHRS, YFSETQ. This CDR3 is 14 amino acids long. The V end was cut by 0 bases, the J end by 3 bases, with 9 bases between. The chain's CDR3 is CASSLVYSDYGYTF. CDR3 nucleotides: TGCGCCAGCAGCTTGGTCTACAGTGACTATGGCTACACCTTC.

The chain has TRBV5-5 and TRBJ2-5; 8 bases are shared with TRBD2. Germline CDR1 SGHKS, CDR2 YYEKEE (reference sequence). CDR3 length: 14 residues. V was pared by 3 bases and J by 4 bases, with 5 bases of the junction left unmatched. CDR3 coding DNA: TGTGCCAGCAGCTCCTTAGCGGGAAGAGAGACCCAGTACTTC. Translation gives CASSSLAGRETQYF.

This clone has just a few counts. V is TRBV7-8 and J is TRBJ2-7, with TRBD2 matching over 8 bases. The V gene's germline CDR1 is SGHVS and CDR2 FQNEAQ. CDR3 length equals 15 residues. The V and J ends lost 5 bases and 6 bases, in that order; junction bases with no gene match: 12. The CDR3 region is CASSPQPGLGAEQYF. In DNA form, the CDR3 reads TGTGCCAGCAGCCCTCAGCCGGGACTAGGCGCCGAGCAGTACTTC.

The chain uses TRBV28 and TRBJ2-7; D is perhaps TRBD2 (5 bases). The germline V gene has CDR1 MDHEN and CDR2 SYDVKM. The CDR3 extends over 13 amino acids. The ends were cut back, 2 bases at V and 3 bases at J, with 8 bases in the middle. In DNA form, the CDR3 reads TGTGCCAGCAGTTTAGGAGGAATCTACGAGCAGTACTTC. Its protein product is CASSLGGIYEQYF.

The V gene is TRBV27, the J gene TRBJ2-7, with 9 nucleotides matching TRBD1. V trimming: 2 bases; J trimming: 4 bases; junction bases outside the gene matches: 3. Per the germline V gene, CDR1 is MNHEY and CDR2 is SMNVEV (reference sequence). CDR3 size: 14 residues. CDR3 sequence reads: CASSLVGQGYEQYF. In DNA, the CDR3 is TGTGCCAGCAGTTTAGTTGGACAGGGGTACGAGCAGTACTTC.

This clone has only one observation. The V call is TRBV6-5, the J call TRBJ2-5, with 8 bases matching TRBD2. Losses at the gene ends were 4 bases for V and 1 base for J; bases not matched to a gene: 8. The CDR3 extends over 16 amino acids. Germline loops: CDR1 MNHEY, CDR2 SVGAGI. The DNA of the CDR3 is TGTGCCAGCAGTTTACAGACAGCGGGAGCCCAAGAGACCCAGTACTTC. Its translation is CASSLQTAGAQETQYF.